The rows below give T cell receptor beta chains drawn from one sample of a study of cytomegalovirus exposure and HLA in healthy donors. TCRdb's table, derived via immunoSEQ multiplex PCR, lists solely in-frame clones and lacks some. This table holds about 98,000 clones, approximately 78% found once. Sequenced material: PBMCs. The receptors were sampled from a man aged 35 to 55 in good health and CMV-seronegative. Each CDR3 is given without its conserved first and last residue. Fields, in order: V gene, CDR3 protein.

V: TRBV4-3; CDR3: ASSQESGGAYNEQF
V: TRBV5-1; CDR3: ASTEQGDEQF
V: TRBV6-4; CDR3: ASSRDRVSPLH
V: TRBV4-3; CDR3: ASSRQAERADTQY
V: TRBV9; CDR3: ASSPRVNTEAF
V: TRBV4-1; CDR3: ASSQEERGGTDTQY
V: TRBV7-2; CDR3: ASSFLSGGGNTEAF
V: TRBV7-9; CDR3: ASSSGKQPLLINEQF
V: TRBV5-4; CDR3: ASSPDTVQETQY
V: TRBV18; CDR3: ASSPDRRRLDGYT
V: TRBV7-9; CDR3: ASRTMNTEAF
V: TRBV29-1; CDR3: SVEGSGDTYNEQF
V: TRBV5-5; CDR3: ASSFLTGEAF
V: TRBV6-5; CDR3: ASSRDRVATGELF
V: TRBV30; CDR3: AWSYESSYNEQF
V: TRBV5-1; CDR3: ASSEQGGSYEQY
V: TRBV27; CDR3: ASSVTAGGNTEAF
V: TRBV11-1; CDR3: ASSQTRVRINEQF
V: TRBV5-6; CDR3: ASSLGQGVTYGYT
V: TRBV5-1; CDR3: ASSLTSGGADTQY
V: TRBV10-3; CDR3: AISGSGQGFYT
V: TRBV5-4; CDR3: ASRGSTDTQY
V: TRBV10-3; CDR3: AIRSGGPVTNTEAF
V: TRBV4-1; CDR3: ASSQVLGRQGAEKLF
V: TRBV5-4; CDR3: ASSTPRNTGELF
V: TRBV18; CDR3: ASSLPGQGSYEQY
V: TRBV9; CDR3: ASSPGTTLSCEQY
V: TRBV19; CDR3: ASSIESGVFGPQH
V: TRBV7-7; CDR3: ASSDGGGTEAF
V: TRBV7-9; CDR3: ASSFNPRGPTYEQY
V: TRBV19; CDR3: ASSEGQKIGAF
V: TRBV25-1; CDR3: ASSDQRLAVRETQY
V: TRBV9; CDR3: ASSPEGLDYEQF
V: TRBV11-3; CDR3: ASSLKLAGANEQF
V: TRBV5-1; CDR3: ASHPGQGPSPLH
V: TRBV5-1; CDR3: ASSPGGGGQETQY
V: TRBV7-9; CDR3: ASSERQGSSSGANVLT
V: TRBV10-2; CDR3: ASSGQGNEKLF
V: TRBV14; CDR3: ASSLRSAGANVLT
V: TRBV10-3; CDR3: AISVGRTGSSGANVLT
V: TRBV6-1; CDR3: ASSSPGNTEAF
V: TRBV7-2; CDR3: ASTPSSGSYNEQF
V: TRBV6-1; CDR3: ASSLDRGDYGYT
V: TRBV5-1; CDR3: ASSFGQGAVIAEAF
V: TRBV6-1; CDR3: ASMARGASDTQY
V: TRBV7-9; CDR3: ASSLGKGITDTQY
V: TRBV28; CDR3: ASSLLAQPQH
V: TRBV10-3; CDR3: AISESEWVVQGYT
V: TRBV11-2; CDR3: ASSSDPGTGPSRQY
V: TRBV4-1; CDR3: ASSRITSGAYNEQF
V: TRBV28; CDR3: ASSTSGREAF
V: TRBV2; CDR3: ASSDRTGVSGNTIY
V: TRBV14; CDR3: ASSPDRVRSPLH
V: TRBV7-8; CDR3: ASSSRDRENQPQH